This TCR beta chain was profiled in a study of blood T cell repertoires in COVID-19. Study overall: The analysed material was cDNA or gDNA that came from T cells, B-cell-depleted T cells, or PBMCs.

In the original analysis: It was from reference gene primer amplification that nucleated cell counts were estimated. Method: immunoSEQ multiplex PCR; TCRdb's copy keeps in-frame clones and lacks some. The D gene and trimming were derived from the DNA, and the V and J assignments and clone size from that table. This sample has about 200,000 clones, with 80% found just once. V was trimmed by 1 base and J by 0 bases, leaving 12 bases between them. The CDR3 covers 16 residues. Germline lookup yields CDR1 SEHNR and CDR2 FQNEAQ (reference sequence). The TCR sequence derives from a human donor in a cohort sampled during active COVID-19. This rearrangement joins TRBV7-9 to TRBJ1-2; D not certain. Sample: peripheral blood. The chain's CDR3 is CASSLVWQQANYGYTF. For the CDR3, the DNA is TGTGCCAGCAGCTTAGTGTGGCAACAAGCTAACTATGGCTACACCTTC.